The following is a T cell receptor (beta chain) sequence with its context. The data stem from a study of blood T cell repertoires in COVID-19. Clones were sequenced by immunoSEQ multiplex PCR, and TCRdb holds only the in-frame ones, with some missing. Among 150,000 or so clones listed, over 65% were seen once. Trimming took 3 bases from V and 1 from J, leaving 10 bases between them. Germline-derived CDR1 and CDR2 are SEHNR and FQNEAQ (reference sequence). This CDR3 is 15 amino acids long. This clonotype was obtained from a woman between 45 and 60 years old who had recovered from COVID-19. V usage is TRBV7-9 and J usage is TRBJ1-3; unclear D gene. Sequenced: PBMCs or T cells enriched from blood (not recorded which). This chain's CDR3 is CASSFGDPSGNTIYF. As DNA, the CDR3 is TGTGCCAGCAGCTTCGGAGATCCTTCTGGAAACACCATATATTTT.